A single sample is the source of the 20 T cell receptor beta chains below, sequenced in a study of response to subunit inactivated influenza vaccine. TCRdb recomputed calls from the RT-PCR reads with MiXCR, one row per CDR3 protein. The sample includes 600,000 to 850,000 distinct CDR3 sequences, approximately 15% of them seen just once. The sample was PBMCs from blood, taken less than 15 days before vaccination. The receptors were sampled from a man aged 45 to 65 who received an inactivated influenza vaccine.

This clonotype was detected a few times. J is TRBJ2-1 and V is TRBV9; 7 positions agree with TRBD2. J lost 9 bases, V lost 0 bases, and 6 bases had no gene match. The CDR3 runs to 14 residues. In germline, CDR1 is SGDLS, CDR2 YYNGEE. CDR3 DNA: TGTGCCAGCAGCGTAGGTTCGACTAGCTTTGAGCAGTTCTTC. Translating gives CASSVGSTSFEQFF.

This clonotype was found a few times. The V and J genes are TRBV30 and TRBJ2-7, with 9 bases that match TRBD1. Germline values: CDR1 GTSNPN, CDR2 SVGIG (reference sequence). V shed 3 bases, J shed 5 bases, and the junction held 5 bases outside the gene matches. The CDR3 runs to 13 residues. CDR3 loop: CAWRDRGRNEQYF. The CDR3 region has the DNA TGTGCCTGGAGGGACAGGGGAAGGAACGAGCAGTACTTC.

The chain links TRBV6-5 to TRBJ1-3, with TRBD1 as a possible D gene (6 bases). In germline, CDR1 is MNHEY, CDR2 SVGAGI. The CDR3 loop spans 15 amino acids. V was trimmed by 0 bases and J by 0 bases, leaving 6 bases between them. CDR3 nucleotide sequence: TGTGCCAGCAGTTACTCGGACAGCTCTGGAAACACCATATATTTT. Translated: CASSYSDSSGNTIYF.

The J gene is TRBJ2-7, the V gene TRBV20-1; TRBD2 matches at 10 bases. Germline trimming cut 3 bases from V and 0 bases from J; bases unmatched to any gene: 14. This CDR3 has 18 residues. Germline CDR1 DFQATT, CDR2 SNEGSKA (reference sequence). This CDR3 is CSASPPGTSAIRSYEQYF. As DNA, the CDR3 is TGCAGTGCTAGTCCCCCCGGGACTAGCGCAATTCGCTCCTACGAGCAGTACTTC.

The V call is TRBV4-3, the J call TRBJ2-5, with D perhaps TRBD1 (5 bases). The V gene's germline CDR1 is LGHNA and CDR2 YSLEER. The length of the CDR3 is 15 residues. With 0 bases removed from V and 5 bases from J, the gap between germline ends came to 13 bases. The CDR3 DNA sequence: TGCGCCAGCAGCCAAGACTCAGGGTCTTGGGAGACCCAGTACTTC. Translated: CASSQDSGSWETQYF.

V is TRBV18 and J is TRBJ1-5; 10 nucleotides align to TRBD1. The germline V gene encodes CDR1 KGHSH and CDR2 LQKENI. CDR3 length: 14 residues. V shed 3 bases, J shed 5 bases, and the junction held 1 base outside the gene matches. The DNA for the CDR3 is TGTGCCAGCTCACCCGGGACAGGGGATCAGCCCCAGCATTTT. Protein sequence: CASSPGTGDQPQHF.

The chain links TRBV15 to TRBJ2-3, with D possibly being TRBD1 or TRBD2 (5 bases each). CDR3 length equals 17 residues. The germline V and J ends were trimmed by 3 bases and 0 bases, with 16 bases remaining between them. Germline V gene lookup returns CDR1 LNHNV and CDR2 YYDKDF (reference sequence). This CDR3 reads CATSSGGTYPSTDTQYF. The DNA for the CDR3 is TGTGCCACCAGCAGCGGTGGGACCTACCCTAGCACAGATACGCAGTATTTT.

CDR3 coding DNA: TGCGCCAGCAGCTTTGGACAAACAGTCACCTACGAGCAGTACTTC. Translation: CASSFGQTVTYEQYF. The chain couples TRBV5-1 to TRBJ2-7; D is perhaps TRBD1 (5 bases). V gave up 2 bases and J gave up 2 bases, with 14 bases separating them. The germline V gene encodes CDR1 SGHRS and CDR2 YFSETQ. This CDR3 comprises 15 residues.

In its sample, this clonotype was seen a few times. CDR3: CATSDTGQGRNEQFF. DNA for the CDR3: TGTGCCACCAGTGACACGGGACAGGGGAGGAATGAGCAGTTCTTC. The chain links TRBV24-1 to TRBJ2-1, with 10 bases fitting TRBD1. CDR3 length equals 15 residues. The J segment lost 7 bases and the V segment lost 4 bases, leaving 6 bases of the junction unmatched. The germline V gene has CDR1 KGHDR and CDR2 SFDVKD.

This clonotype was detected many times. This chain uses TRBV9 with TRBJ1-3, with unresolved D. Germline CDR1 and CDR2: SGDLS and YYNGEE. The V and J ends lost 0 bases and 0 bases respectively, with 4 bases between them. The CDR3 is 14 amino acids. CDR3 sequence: CASSVAPSGNTIYF. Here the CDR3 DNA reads TGTGCCAGCAGCGTAGCCCCCTCTGGAAACACCATATATTTT.

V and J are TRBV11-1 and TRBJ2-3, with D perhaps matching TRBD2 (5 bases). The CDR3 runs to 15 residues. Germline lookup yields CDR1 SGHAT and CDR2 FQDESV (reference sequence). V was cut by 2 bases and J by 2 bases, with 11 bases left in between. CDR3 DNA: TGTGCCAGCAGCTTATCCCCGCGGGTCACAGATACGCAGTATTTT. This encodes CASSLSPRVTDTQYF.

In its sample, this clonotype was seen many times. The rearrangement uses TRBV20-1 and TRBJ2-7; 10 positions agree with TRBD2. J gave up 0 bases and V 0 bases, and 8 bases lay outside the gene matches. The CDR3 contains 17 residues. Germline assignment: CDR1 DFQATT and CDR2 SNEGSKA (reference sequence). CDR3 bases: TGCAGTGCTAGAGATCAAAGGAGCGGGAGGGCCTCCTACGAGCAGTACTTC. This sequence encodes CSARDQRSGRASYEQYF.

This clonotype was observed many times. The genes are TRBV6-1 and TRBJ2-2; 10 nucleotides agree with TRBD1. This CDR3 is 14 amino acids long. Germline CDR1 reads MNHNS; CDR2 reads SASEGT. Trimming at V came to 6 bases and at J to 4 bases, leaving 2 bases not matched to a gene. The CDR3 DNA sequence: TGTGCCAGCAGGACAGGGGGCCCCACCGGGGAGCTGTTTTTT. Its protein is CASRTGGPTGELFF.

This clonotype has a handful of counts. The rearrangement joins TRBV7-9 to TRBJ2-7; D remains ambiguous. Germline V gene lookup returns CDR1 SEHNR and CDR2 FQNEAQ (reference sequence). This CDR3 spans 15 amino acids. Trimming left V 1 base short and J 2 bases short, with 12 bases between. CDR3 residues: CASSLESSSAYEQYF. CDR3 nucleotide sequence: TGTGCCAGCAGCTTAGAGTCTAGTTCCGCCTACGAGCAGTACTTC.

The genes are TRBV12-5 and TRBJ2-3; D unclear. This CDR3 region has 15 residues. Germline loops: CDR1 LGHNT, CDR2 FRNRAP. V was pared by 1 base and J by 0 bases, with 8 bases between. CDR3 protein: CASGLGDDSTDTQYF. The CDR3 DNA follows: TGTGCTAGTGGTTTGGGGGATGATAGCACAGATACGCAGTATTTT.

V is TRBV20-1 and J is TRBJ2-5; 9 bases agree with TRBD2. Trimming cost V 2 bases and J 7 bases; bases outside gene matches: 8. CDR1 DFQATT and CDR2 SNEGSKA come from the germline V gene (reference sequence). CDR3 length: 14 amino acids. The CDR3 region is CSARIKRGVRTQYF. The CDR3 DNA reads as TGCAGTGCTAGAATTAAGCGGGGGGTAAGGACCCAGTACTTC.

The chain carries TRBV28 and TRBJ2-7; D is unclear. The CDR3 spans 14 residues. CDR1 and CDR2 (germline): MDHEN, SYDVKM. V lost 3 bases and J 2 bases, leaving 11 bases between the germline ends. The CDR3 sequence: CASSFLHRTYEQYF. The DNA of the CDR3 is TGTGCCAGCAGTTTTTTACACCGAACCTACGAGCAGTACTTC.

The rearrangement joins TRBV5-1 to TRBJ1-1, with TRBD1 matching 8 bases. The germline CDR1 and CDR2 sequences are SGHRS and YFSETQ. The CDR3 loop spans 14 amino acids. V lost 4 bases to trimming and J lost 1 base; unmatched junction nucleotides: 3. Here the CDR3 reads CASSMGQANTEAFF. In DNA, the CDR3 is TGCGCCAGCAGCATGGGACAGGCGAACACTGAAGCTTTCTTT.

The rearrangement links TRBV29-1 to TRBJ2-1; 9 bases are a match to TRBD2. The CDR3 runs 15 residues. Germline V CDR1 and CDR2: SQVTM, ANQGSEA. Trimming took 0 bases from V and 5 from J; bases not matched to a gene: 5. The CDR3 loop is CSVEDRLAGHNEQFF. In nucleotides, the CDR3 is TGCAGCGTTGAAGATCGGCTAGCGGGACACAATGAGCAGTTCTTC.

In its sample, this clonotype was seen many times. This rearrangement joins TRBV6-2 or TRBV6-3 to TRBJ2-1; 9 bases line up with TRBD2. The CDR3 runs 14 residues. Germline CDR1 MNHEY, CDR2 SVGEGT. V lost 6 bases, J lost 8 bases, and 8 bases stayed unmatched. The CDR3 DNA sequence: TGTGCCAGCAGCTCCGCGGGGGGGCCCTATGAGCAGTTCTTC. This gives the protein CASSSAGGPYEQFF.